This T cell receptor beta chain is from a study of blood T cell repertoires in COVID-19. The CDR3 spans 14 residues. V was trimmed by 3 bases and J by 1 base, leaving 12 bases between them. CDR1 and CDR2 (germline): DFQATT, SNEGSKA (reference sequence). Authors' analysis steps: Reference gene primer amplification yielded estimated nucleated cell counts. Assay: immunoSEQ multiplex PCR; the TCRdb copy retains only in-frame clones and omits some. The D gene and trimming were derived from the DNA, and the V and J assignments and clone size from that table. The sample has 42,000 or so clones; under 80% are singletons.

The source is a man older than 75 with acute or convalescent COVID-19. The sample comprised peripheral blood. The chain recombines TRBV20-1 with TRBJ1-1, with a weak D call TRBD1 (5 bases). CDR3 sequence (DNA): TGCAGTGCTAGTTGGCTCGGACAGAACACTGAAGCTTTCTTT. Its protein is CSASWLGQNTEAFF.